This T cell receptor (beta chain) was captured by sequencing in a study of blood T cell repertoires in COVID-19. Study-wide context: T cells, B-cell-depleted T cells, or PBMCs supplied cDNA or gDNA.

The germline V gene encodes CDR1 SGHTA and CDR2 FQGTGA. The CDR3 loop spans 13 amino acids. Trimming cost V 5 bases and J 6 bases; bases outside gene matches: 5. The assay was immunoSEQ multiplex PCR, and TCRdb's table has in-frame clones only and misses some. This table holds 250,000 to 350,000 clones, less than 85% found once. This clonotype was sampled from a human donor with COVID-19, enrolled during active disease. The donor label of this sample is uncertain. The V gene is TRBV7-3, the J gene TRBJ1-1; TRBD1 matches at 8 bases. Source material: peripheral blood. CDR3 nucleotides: TGTGCCAGCAGCCGGACAGGGAAATCTGAAGCTTTCTTT. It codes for CASSRTGKSEAFF.